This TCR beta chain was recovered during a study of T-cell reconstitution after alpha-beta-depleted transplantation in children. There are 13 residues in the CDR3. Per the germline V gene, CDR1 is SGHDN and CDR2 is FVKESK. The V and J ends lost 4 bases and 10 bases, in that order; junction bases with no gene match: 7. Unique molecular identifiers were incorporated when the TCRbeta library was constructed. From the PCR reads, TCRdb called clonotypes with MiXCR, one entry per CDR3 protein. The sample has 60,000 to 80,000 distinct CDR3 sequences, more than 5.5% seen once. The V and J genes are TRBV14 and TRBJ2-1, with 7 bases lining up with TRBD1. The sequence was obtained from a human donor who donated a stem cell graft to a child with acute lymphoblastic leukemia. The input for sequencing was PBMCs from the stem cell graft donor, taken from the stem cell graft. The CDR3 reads CASSPTGREEQFF. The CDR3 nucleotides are TGTGCCAGCAGCCCGACAGGGCGTGAGGAGCAGTTCTTC.